This entry lists 3 T cell receptor beta chains sequenced from one sample in a study of shared clonotypes between healthy human individuals (dated by TCRdb to between 2020 and 2021). The receptor library was made with the immunoSEQ multiplex PCR assay. As stored in TCRdb, this immuneACCESS dataset retains in-frame rearrangements with V and J assigned. A fraction of the clones does not appear; measured against another copy, unresolved V genes explain less than half of the discrepancy, and the remainder lacks a known reason. The sample table shows about 980,000 clones, and around 80% are seen once. The top ten hold about 1.5% of the sample. Sequencing was carried out using memory CD4+ T cells sorted from blood. This specimen's cell subset or site label, interpreted: CD45RA-negative fraction. These receptors were collected from a young man in good health.

The chain recombines TRBV19 with TRBJ2-7; 8 bases are shared with TRBD2. The V gene end was trimmed by 4 bases and the J gene end by 6 bases; junction bases not matched to a gene: 11. This CDR3 spans 15 amino acids. CDR1 is LNHDA and CDR2 is SQIVND in the germline V gene (reference sequence). The CDR3 region is CASSTVAGSLSEQYF. CDR3 DNA sequence: TGTGCCAGTAGTACCGTAGCGGGAAGTTTAAGCGAGCAGTACTTC. The variable domain in full, completed from reference TRBV19 and TRBJ2-7, reads DGGITQSPKYLFRKEGQNVTLSCEQNLNHDAMYWYRQDPGQGLRLIYYSQIVNDFQKGDIAEGYSVSREKKESFPLTVTSAQKNPTAFYLCASSTVAGSLSEQYFGPGTRLTVT.

This chain joins TRBV2 and TRBJ1-1; D gene ambiguous. The V end lost 7 bases, the J end lost 2 bases, and 8 bases lay between the germline ends. The CDR3 extends over 12 amino acids. CDR1 SNHLY and CDR2 FYNNEI come from the germline V gene. Written as DNA, the CDR3 is TGTGCCAGCAATCAGGAAAACACTGAAGCTTTCTTT. Protein product: CASNQENTEAFF.

The chain couples TRBV12-5 to TRBJ2-1; D is unresolved. There are 17 residues in the CDR3. Per germline, CDR1 LGHNT and CDR2 FRNRAP. V lost 2 bases and J lost 7, with 21 bases in between. The CDR3 DNA follows: TGTGCTAGTGGTTTGCCAAACTCCCAAGGCGAGAGGAATGAGCAGTTCTTC. Residues: CASGLPNSQGERNEQFF.